The 13 T cell receptor beta chains presented below share a single source sample, sequenced in a study of cytomegalovirus exposure and HLA in healthy donors. Data came from immunoSEQ multiplex PCR; TCRdb stores just in-frame clones and leaves some out. The sample has more than 300,000 clones, approximately 90% seen once. Sample: PBMCs. The receptors come from a woman under 30 in good health and CMV-seronegative.

J is TRBJ2-2 and V is TRBV11-2; D uncertain. This CDR3 has 15 amino acids. Between the trimmed V and J ends, which lost 5 bases and 4 bases, there was a span of 14 bases. CDR1 and CDR2 (germline): SGHAT, FQNNGV. DNA of the CDR3: TGTGCCAGCAGCCAAACGGGTCAGTTCACCGGGGAGCTGTTTTTT. As protein: CASSQTGQFTGELFF.

The chain links TRBV6-1 to TRBJ2-2; 12 nucleotides agree with TRBD2. Germline V gene sequence: CDR1 MNHNS, CDR2 SASEGT. V lost 2 bases and J lost 6; bases outside the gene matches: 7. The length of the CDR3 is 17 residues. CDR3: CASSEQLAGGVPGELFF. In nucleotides, the CDR3 is TGTGCCAGCAGTGAACAACTAGCGGGGGGAGTCCCCGGGGAGCTGTTTTTT.

This clone was picked up a small number of times. This chain links TRBV5-1 with TRBJ2-3; 7 bases match TRBD2. V trimming: 8 bases; J trimming: 3 bases; junction bases outside the gene matches: 9. Germline V gene sequence: CDR1 SGHRS, CDR2 YFSETQ. This CDR3 region has 14 residues. CDR3 nucleotide sequence: TGCGCCAGTCAGCGGGAAAGGGATACAGATACGCAGTATTTT. As protein: CASQRERDTDTQYF.

The V and J genes are TRBV25-1 and TRBJ2-3, with 7 bases matching TRBD2. The junction had 2 bases not matched to a gene; V was cut back by 1 base and J by 1 base. The CDR3 has 15 residues. Germline-derived CDR1 and CDR2 are MGHDK and SYGVNS. The CDR3 sequence is CASSESAGGTDTQYF. As DNA, the CDR3 is TGTGCCAGCAGTGAATCGGCGGGGGGCACAGATACGCAGTATTTT.

The CDR3 DNA reads TGCGCCAGCAGCTTGGAATTATTTGGGACAAAACACACCGGGGAGCTGTTTTTT. Protein sequence: CASSLELFGTKHTGELFF. The V gene is TRBV5-1, the J gene TRBJ2-2, with D possibly matching TRBD1 (6 bases). V was pared by 0 bases and J by 3 bases, with 18 bases between. Germline-derived CDR1 and CDR2 are SGHRS and YFSETQ. The CDR3 is 18 residues long.

The chain combines TRBV10-3 with TRBJ1-5; D may be TRBD1 (5 bases). V was clipped by 3 bases and J by 0 bases, with 15 bases between them. In germline, CDR1 is ENHRY, CDR2 SYGVKD. CDR3 length equals 17 residues. CDR3 coding DNA: TGTGCCATCAGTGAAGGAAATACAGGCTATAGCAATCAGCCCCAGCATTTT. Amino acids: CAISEGNTGYSNQPQHF.

The rearrangement links TRBV7-9 to TRBJ1-2, with D possibly being TRBD1 (5 bases). The CDR3 is 16 residues long. V gave up 0 bases and J gave up 6 bases, with 17 bases separating them. Germline V CDR1 and CDR2: SEHNR, FQNEAQ (reference sequence). The DNA of the CDR3 is TGTGCCAGCAGCTTAGCGCTGGGGGGTTTTGTTGATGGCTACACCTTC. It encodes CASSLALGGFVDGYTF.

The rearrangement uses TRBV9 and TRBJ2-3; D not resolved. Trimming removed 2 bases from V and 0 bases from J, with 10 bases in between. Germline V gene lookup returns CDR1 SGDLS and CDR2 YYNGEE. The CDR3 totals 15 residues. CDR3 region: CASSVSPKSTDTQYF. The CDR3 coding sequence is TGTGCCAGCAGCGTGTCACCTAAGAGCACAGATACGCAGTATTTT.

For the CDR3, the DNA is TGTGCCTGGAACCTAGTCTCGGAAGCTTTCTTT. Translated: CAWNLVSEAFF. The chain has TRBV30 and TRBJ1-1; D is ambiguous. Germline CDR1 is GTSNPN and CDR2 is SVGIG (reference sequence). The CDR3 has 11 residues. Trimming took off 4 bases at V and 8 bases at J, with 11 bases between the two ends.

This sequence joins TRBV6-4 and TRBJ2-3, with D possibly being TRBD1 (6 bases). Looked up from germline, CDR1 is MRHNA and CDR2 is SNTAGT. The V end was cut by 2 bases, the J end by 3 bases, with 9 bases between. This CDR3 is 14 amino acids long. This CDR3 is CASSDIQGTDTQYF. The CDR3 nucleotides read TGTGCCAGCAGTGACATTCAGGGGACAGATACGCAGTATTTT.

V gene TRBV7-8 combines with J gene TRBJ2-1; 7 bases fit TRBD2. J was trimmed by 6 bases and V by 8 bases; bases with no gene match: 10. The CDR3 length is 14 residues. Germline loops: CDR1 SGHVS, CDR2 FQNEAQ. CDR3 protein: CASQKTSRSNEQFF. The DNA of the CDR3 is TGTGCCAGCCAGAAGACTAGCCGAAGCAATGAGCAGTTCTTC.

The V and J genes are TRBV11-2 and TRBJ1-4, with 10 bases identical to TRBD1. CDR1 is SGHAT and CDR2 is FQNNGV in the germline V gene. The CDR3 length is 13 residues. The junction had 2 bases not matched to a gene; V was cut back by 8 bases and J by 5 bases. CDR3 sequence reads: CASRGQGNEKLFF. Here the CDR3 DNA reads TGTGCCAGCCGGGGACAGGGGAATGAAAAACTGTTTTTT.

This chain links TRBV4-2 with TRBJ2-7, with TRBD2 identical over 10 bases. V trimming: 0 bases; J trimming: 6 bases; junction bases outside the gene matches: 8. The CDR3 totals 16 residues. CDR1 is LGHNA, CDR2 YNFKEQ, per germline. Here the CDR3 reads CASSQDASGGASEQYF. As DNA, the CDR3 is TGTGCCAGCAGCCAAGACGCCAGCGGGGGGGCAAGCGAGCAGTACTTC.